One and the same sample provided the 27 T cell receptor beta chains below, sequenced in a study of blood T cell repertoires in COVID-19 (TCRdb year 2020). Library method: the immunoSEQ multiplex PCR assay. Imported from immuneACCESS, the table was reduced by TCRdb to in-frame sequences with V and J called. These copies leave out some clones; in studies compared against another copy, an unresolved V gene accounts for under half, and the cause of the remainder is not known. The sample profile shows about 220,000 clones; approximately 90% of them were found once. Of the sample, less than 4.5% is held by the ten largest clones. Sequenced: PBMCs or T cells enriched from blood (not recorded which). These receptors all come from a woman in her forties with acute COVID-19.

This clone was detected only a few times. The chain couples TRBV30 to TRBJ1-1; 10 bases are a match to TRBD1. Looked up from germline, CDR1 is GTSNPN and CDR2 is SVGIG (reference sequence). V trimming: 3 bases; J trimming: 4 bases; junction bases outside the gene matches: 5. The CDR3 consists of 14 residues. The CDR3 sequence: CAWSDRGRITEAFF. The CDR3, as DNA: TGTGCCTGGAGCGACAGGGGGCGAATCACTGAAGCTTTCTTT.

The rearrangement links TRBV2 to TRBJ2-1; D is possibly TRBD1 (5 bases). The CDR3 consists of 16 residues. Trimming pared 7 bases from V and 4 bases from J, leaving 20 bases between. The germline V gene has CDR1 SNHLY and CDR2 FYNNEI. The CDR3 DNA follows: TGTGCCAGCACCGGACAACGGTCAGGGAATTACAATGAGCAGTTCTTC. It translates to CASTGQRSGNYNEQFF.

The chain combines TRBV3-1 (or the pseudogene TRBV3-2) with TRBJ2-5, with D possibly matching TRBD2 (6 bases). This CDR3 region has 15 residues. V dropped 7 bases and J dropped 6 bases, with 21 bases sitting between them. CDR1 and CDR2 from the germline V gene are LGHDT and YNNKEL (reference sequence). The CDR3 DNA follows: TGTGCCAGCACTCAAAGTCGGGGGTCCGTTCAGACCCAGTACTTC. This codes for CASTQSRGSVQTQYF.

CDR3 amino acids: CASSLLGGPGSSYNSPLHF. DNA for the CDR3: TGCGCCAGCAGCCTCCTCGGGGGTCCGGGAAGCTCCTATAATTCACCCCTCCACTTT. The chain couples TRBV4-1 to TRBJ1-6; D might be TRBD1 (5 bases). V shed 4 bases and J shed 0 bases, with 19 bases lying between them. CDR1 MGHRA and CDR2 YSYEKL come from the germline V gene. This CDR3 is 19 amino acids long.

V is TRBV19 and J is TRBJ1-2; 10 nucleotides line up with TRBD1. Germline CDR1 is LNHDA and CDR2 is SQIVND (reference sequence). V gave up 10 bases and J gave up 8 bases; unmatched junction bases: 13. The CDR3 covers 14 residues. CDR3 amino acids: CATASGTGVFGYTF. In DNA, the CDR3 is TGTGCCACCGCAAGCGGGACAGGGGTCTTCGGCTACACCTTC. The full variable domain, completed using reference TRBV19 and TRBJ1-2, is DGGITQSPKYLFRKEGQNVTLSCEQNLNHDAMYWYRQDPGQGLRLIYYSQIVNDFQKGDIAEGYSVSREKKESFPLTVTSAQKNPTAFYLCATASGTGVFGYTFGSGTRLTVV.

The chain joins TRBV11-2 to TRBJ2-5, with 8 bases lining up with TRBD1. The CDR3 runs 14 residues. V shed 4 bases and J 4 bases; nucleotides not matched to a gene: 5. Germline lookup yields CDR1 SGHAT and CDR2 FQNNGV. CDR3 sequence: CASSSQGAGETQYF. Written as DNA, the CDR3 is TGTGCCAGCAGCTCTCAGGGGGCTGGAGAGACCCAGTACTTC.

The V and J genes are TRBV5-4 and TRBJ1-5, with D maybe TRBD1 (5 bases). CDR3 length: 14 residues. V was shortened by 0 bases and J by 6 bases, with 10 bases between the two germline ends. In germline, CDR1 is SGHNT, CDR2 YYREEE (reference sequence). The CDR3 protein is CASSLGGSGQPQHF. The CDR3 DNA reads TGTGCCAGCAGCTTGGGGGGCTCCGGTCAGCCCCAGCATTTT.

The count of this clone is one. This chain uses TRBV5-6 with TRBJ1-1; 7 bases are a match to TRBD1. Germline lookup yields CDR1 SGHDT and CDR2 YYEEEE. With 4 bases clipped from V and 4 bases from J, the junction kept 7 bases outside the gene matches. The CDR3 consists of 14 residues. The CDR3: CASSRQGVRTEAFF. The CDR3 nucleotides read TGTGCCAGCAGCCGACAGGGAGTTCGCACTGAAGCTTTCTTT.

The chain couples TRBV5-1 to TRBJ2-7, with 11 bases fitting TRBD2. The CDR3 is made up of 15 amino acids. The trim removed 5 bases at V and 0 bases at J, leaving 4 bases unmatched. The V gene's germline CDR1 is SGHRS and CDR2 YFSETQ. CDR3 coding DNA: TGCGCCAGCAGGTACGGGACTAGCGGCTCCTACGAGCAGTACTTC. Amino acid sequence: CASRYGTSGSYEQYF. Full variable domain (outside the CDR3, taken from reference TRBV5-1 and TRBJ2-7): KAGVTQTPRYLIKTRGQQVTLSCSPISGHRSVSWYQQTPGQGLQFLFEYFSETQRNKGNFPGRFSGRQFSNSRSEMNVSTLELGDSALYLCASRYGTSGSYEQYFGPGTRLTVT.

In nucleotides, the CDR3 is TGTGCCAGCAGCTTGATTGGCGGTGCGAACACCGGGGAGCTGTTTTTT. Amino acid sequence: CASSLIGGANTGELFF. The chain uses TRBV7-3 and TRBJ2-2; D unclear. From germline, CDR1 is SGHTA and CDR2 FQGTGA. The germline V and J ends were trimmed by 3 bases and 0 bases, with 11 bases remaining between them. The CDR3 is 16 residues long.

Of note for this clone: Other DNA variants within this sample encode the same CDR3. The V gene is TRBV9, the J gene TRBJ1-1, with D tentatively TRBD1 (6 bases). Germline V CDR1 and CDR2: SGDLS, YYNGEE. Trimming pared 1 base from V and 4 bases from J, leaving 8 bases between. There are 13 residues in the CDR3. The CDR3, as DNA: TGTGCCAGCAGCGTAAGGGGGGGCACTGAAGCTTTCTTT. Its translation is CASSVRGGTEAFF.

The chain employs TRBV6-5 and TRBJ1-1, with TRBD1 matching over 9 bases. The J segment lost 11 bases and the V segment lost 0 bases, leaving 1 base of the junction unmatched. The CDR3 has 12 amino acids. Germline lookup yields CDR1 MNHEY and CDR2 SVGAGI. CDR3 in amino acids: CASSYSTGGAFF. DNA for the CDR3: TGTGCCAGCAGTTACTCGACAGGGGGGGCTTTCTTT.

The chain combines TRBV4-3 with TRBJ1-1; D possibly corresponds to TRBD1 (5 bases). The germline V gene encodes CDR1 LGHNA and CDR2 YSLEER. This CDR3 has 13 residues. V was clipped by 1 base and J by 10 bases, with 13 bases between them. The CDR3 spells CASSQARGLGAFF. CDR3 nucleotides: TGCGCCAGCAGCCAAGCAAGGGGATTGGGAGCTTTCTTT.

This chain connects TRBV7-9 to TRBJ1-2, with D hard to call. CDR1 and CDR2 from the germline V gene are SEHNR and FQNEAQ (reference sequence). The V end lost 2 bases, the J end lost 3 bases, and 7 bases lay between the germline ends. CDR3 length: 13 amino acids. CDR3: CASSLPGHYGYTF. The CDR3 DNA reads as TGTGCCAGCAGCTTACCTGGGCACTATGGCTACACCTTC.

For the CDR3, the DNA is TGTGCCAGCAGACAGAATTACGGGAGTAGCACCGGGGAGCTGTTTTTT. It is translated as CASRQNYGSSTGELFF. The chain couples TRBV3-1 (or the pseudogene TRBV3-2) to TRBJ2-2; possibly TRBD2 for D (6 bases). CDR3 length: 16 residues. V was shortened by 6 bases and J by 4 bases, with 18 bases between the two germline ends. Germline V gene lookup returns CDR1 LGHDT and CDR2 YNNKEL (reference sequence).

V is TRBV29-1 and J is TRBJ2-3; 7 nucleotides agree with TRBD2. This CDR3 region has 13 residues. Germline V gives CDR1 SQVTM, CDR2 ANQGSEA. V shed 6 bases and J 3 bases; nucleotides not matched to a gene: 6. The DNA for the CDR3 is TGCAGCGTCCCGGGACTACGAACAGATACGCAGTATTTT. This codes for CSVPGLRTDTQYF.

The chain recombines TRBV9 with TRBJ1-4, with D maybe TRBD1 (5 bases). The germline V gene encodes CDR1 SGDLS and CDR2 YYNGEE. The CDR3 runs 14 residues. Deletions cut 3 bases from V and 8 bases from J, with 14 bases between. CDR3 DNA: TGTGCCAGCAGCGGGGGCGTGGGAGGAGAAAAACTGTTTTTT. It translates to CASSGGVGGEKLFF.

This sequence joins TRBV4-3 and TRBJ2-7, with 7 bases fitting TRBD2. Germline V gene data show CDR1 as LGHNA and CDR2 as YSLEER. J lost 6 bases, V lost 6 bases, and 5 bases had no gene match. The CDR3 is 12 amino acids. The CDR3 nucleotides are TGCGCCAGCAGAGGCAGGGAGGGCGAGCAGTACTTC. As protein: CASRGREGEQYF.

The rearrangement uses TRBV5-8 and TRBJ1-1, with TRBD1 identical over 7 bases. The ends lost 1 base at V and 2 bases at J; junction bases unmatched: 8. The CDR3 has 16 residues. The germline V gene encodes CDR1 SGHTS and CDR2 YDEGEE. The CDR3: CASSLWKGASNTEAFF. CDR3 nucleotides: TGTGCCAGCAGCTTGTGGAAGGGGGCCTCTAACACTGAAGCTTTCTTT.

The chain joins TRBV27 to TRBJ2-1, with 9 bases identical to TRBD2. The trim removed 6 bases at V and 7 bases at J, leaving 13 bases unmatched. The CDR3 consists of 16 residues. The germline gives CDR1 MNHEY, CDR2 SMNVEV (reference sequence). CDR3 in DNA: TGTGCCAGCAGCCTCATAGCGGGGGCCCCATTAAATGAGCAGTTCTTC. Protein product: CASSLIAGAPLNEQFF.

The V and J genes are TRBV4-2 and TRBJ1-2; D possibly corresponds to TRBD1 (6 bases). Germline V gives CDR1 LGHNA, CDR2 YNFKEQ. The V end was cut by 0 bases, the J end by 4 bases, with 15 bases between. CDR3 length equals 16 residues. The CDR3 nucleotides read TGTGCCAGCAGCCAAGAAAGGGGGGGGCGCGGCTATGGCTACACCTTC. Its protein is CASSQERGGRGYGYTF.

The chain links TRBV3-1 (or the pseudogene TRBV3-2) to TRBJ1-5; weak D call: TRBD1 (5 bases). Germline V gene lookup returns CDR1 LGHDT and CDR2 YNNKEL (reference sequence). The CDR3 length is 14 residues. V was pared by 4 bases and J by 3 bases, with 10 bases between. CDR3 sequence: CASSPRGNNQPQHF. The CDR3 region has the DNA TGTGCCAGCAGCCCCCGGGGGAACAATCAGCCCCAGCATTTT.

The count of this clone is one. This chain links TRBV5-1 with TRBJ2-1; TRBD2 agrees at 10 bases. The germline V gene has CDR1 SGHRS and CDR2 YFSETQ. The CDR3 has 15 residues. Germline trimming cut 5 bases from V and 9 bases from J; bases unmatched to any gene: 11. Written as DNA, the CDR3 is TGCGCCAGCAGTAGTACTAGCGGGGTGAAAAGTGAGCAGTTCTTC. It yields the protein CASSSTSGVKSEQFF.

The chain has TRBV7-2 and TRBJ2-7, with D possibly matching TRBD2 (6 bases). V lost 5 bases and J 0 bases, leaving 14 bases between the germline ends. The CDR3 covers 15 residues. The germline V gene encodes CDR1 SGHTA and CDR2 FQGNSA. In DNA, the CDR3 is TGTGCCAGCAGCCCTCCGGGAGAAATCTCCTACGAGCAGTACTTC. Protein sequence: CASSPPGEISYEQYF.

This clone was observed a single time. The chain uses TRBV11-2 and TRBJ2-7; D is possibly TRBD1 (6 bases). Per the germline V gene, CDR1 is SGHAT and CDR2 is FQNNGV. The CDR3 is made up of 16 amino acids. V was shortened by 5 bases and J by 9 bases, with 26 bases between the two germline ends. CDR3 protein: CASSGVLGQLGGWQYF. The CDR3 DNA follows: TGTGCCAGCAGCGGAGTGCTCGGACAGTTGGGCGGGTGGCAGTACTTC.

The chain couples TRBV7-9 to TRBJ2-5; D is unclear. The V gene's germline CDR1 is SEHNR and CDR2 FQNEAQ (reference sequence). Trimming pared 3 bases from V and 1 base from J, leaving 6 bases between. The CDR3 is 13 amino acids. CDR3 bases: TGTGCCAGCAGCTTTACAGCCCAAGAGACCCAGTACTTC. Residues: CASSFTAQETQYF.

The J gene is TRBJ2-7, the V gene TRBV6-5; the D gene is possibly TRBD2 (5 bases). There are 13 residues in the CDR3. Looked up from germline, CDR1 is MNHEY and CDR2 is SVGAGI. V lost 10 bases and J lost 5, with 18 bases in between. The CDR3 bases are TGTGCCAAGTCGGCGGGTTGGATTGACGAGCAGTACTTC. The encoded protein is CAKSAGWIDEQYF.